The rows below give T cell receptor beta chains drawn from one sample of a study of blood T cell repertoires in COVID-19. The protocol was immunoSEQ multiplex PCR, while the TCRdb copy is restricted to in-frame clones and leaves out a portion. Of more than 95,000 clones listed, about 86% are singletons. The sequenced sample consisted of peripheral blood. These receptors originate from a man aged 80 or over with active or convalescent COVID-19. The CDR3 runs from the conserved cysteine through the conserved F or W. A D gene is named only where the DNA matches it firmly. The size of a clone is reported for some rows only, either as once, few or many, or as a class for expanded clones.

v_call,j_call,clone_size,d_call,cdr3_aa,cdr3_nt
TRBV6-5,TRBJ1-2,-,TRBD1,CASRGDRGGGYTF,TGTGCCAGCAGGGGAGACAGGGGGGGAGGCTACACCTTC
TRBV24-1,TRBJ2-2,-,TRBD2,CATSSGGNTGELFF,TGTGCCACCAGTTCGGGGGGGAACACCGGGGAGCTGTTTTTT
TRBV2,TRBJ1-1,-,-,CASRTGMNTEAFF,TGTGCCAGCAGAACAGGGATGAACACTGAAGCTTTCTTT
TRBV10-3,TRBJ1-4,-,TRBD1,CAISDGQGAREKLFF,TGTGCCATCAGTGACGGACAGGGGGCTCGCGAAAAACTGTTTTTT
TRBV7-2,TRBJ1-3,-,TRBD1,CASSLTGGGNTIYF,TGTGCCAGCAGCCTAACAGGGGGTGGAAACACCATATATTTT
TRBV5-1,TRBJ1-4,few,-,CASSLTANEKLFF,TGCGCCAGCAGCTTGACTGCTAATGAAAAACTGTTTTTT
TRBV29-1,TRBJ2-3,few,TRBD1,CSALTGTGAADTQYF,TGCAGCGCCCTGACCGGGACAGGGGCAGCAGATACGCAGTATTTT
TRBV6-5,TRBJ1-1,-,TRBD1,CASRHGTANTEAFF,TGTGCCAGCAGGCACGGGACAGCAAACACTGAAGCTTTCTTT
TRBV19,TRBJ1-2,-,-,CASSSGFDGYTF,TGTGCCAGTAGCTCAGGGTTCGATGGCTACACCTTC
TRBV6-5,TRBJ1-5,few,TRBD1,CASSYTGAGQPQHF,TGTGCCAGCAGTTACACAGGGGCTGGTCAGCCCCAGCATTTT
TRBV7-9,TRBJ2-4,-,-,CASSSVLDIQYF,TGTGCCAGCAGCTCAGTCCTGGACATTCAGTACTTC
TRBV24-1,TRBJ2-7,-,-,CATSDPLSYEQYF,TGTGCCACCAGTGATCCCCTTTCGTACGAGCAGTACTTC
TRBV11-2,TRBJ2-3,-,-,CASTHLGGSQPDTQYF,TGTGCCAGCACCCATTTAGGAGGATCCCAGCCAGATACGCAGTATTTT
TRBV19,TRBJ1-5,-,-,CASSLWANQPQHF,TGTGCCAGTAGTCTTTGGGCCAATCAGCCCCAGCATTTT
TRBV7-2,TRBJ1-2,-,-,CASSNQPGAGGYTF,TGTGCCAGCAGCAACCAGCCAGGGGCAGGTGGCTACACCTTC
TRBV7-8,TRBJ1-6,-,TRBD1,CASSNRQGSSNSPLHF,TGTGCCAGCAGCAATCGACAGGGCTCCTCCAATTCACCCCTCCACTTT
TRBV19,TRBJ2-3,-,-,CASSIPSTDTQYF,TGTGCCAGTAGTATCCCGAGCACAGATACGCAGTATTTT
TRBV28,TRBJ1-1,-,-,CASSPRGGGNTEAFF,TGTGCCAGCAGTCCCCGGGGCGGGGGGAACACTGAAGCTTTCTTT
TRBV28,TRBJ1-2,once,-,CASSSPGQGRMGGYTF,TGTGCCAGCAGTTCGCCCGGACAAGGTCGAATGGGTGGCTACACCTTC
TRBV2,TRBJ1-2,few,TRBD1,CASSHGQGGGYTF,TGTGCCAGCAGCCACGGGCAGGGGGGTGGCTACACCTTC
TRBV28,TRBJ1-2,-,TRBD1,CASSLGTGGVKLRGYTF,TGTGCCAGCAGTTTAGGGACAGGGGGCGTTAAATTGAGAGGCTACACCTTC
TRBV28,TRBJ2-5,-,-,CASSLYGQETQYF,TGTGCCAGCAGTTTATACGGCCAAGAGACCCAGTACTTC
TRBV7-6,TRBJ2-4,-,-,CASSFPGAANIQYF,TGTGCCAGCAGCTTTCCAGGGGCTGCAAACATTCAGTACTTC
TRBV6-5,TRBJ1-6,-,TRBD1,CASSRQGKDSPLHF,TGTGCCAGCAGCAGACAGGGGAAGGATTCACCCCTCCACTTT
TRBV18,TRBJ2-1,-,-,CASSPSSHNEQFF,TGTGCCAGCTCACCTTCCTCCCACAATGAGCAGTTCTTC
TRBV6-2/TRBV6-3,TRBJ1-6,-,TRBD1,CASSYRHGTGGNSPLHF,TGTGCCAGCAGTTATCGGCACGGGACAGGGGGGAATTCACCCCTCCACTTT
TRBV6-2/TRBV6-3,TRBJ2-7,few,-,CASSYSAQGYEQYF,TGTGCCAGCAGTTACTCGGCTCAGGGGTACGAGCAGTACTTC
TRBV11-2,TRBJ2-7,once,-,CASSLDPRGYEQYF,TGTGCCAGCAGCTTAGATCCCCGGGGGTACGAGCAGTACTTC
TRBV5-1,TRBJ2-7,few,TRBD2,CASSIGLAGEGYEQYF,TGCGCCAGCAGCATAGGACTAGCGGGGGAGGGCTACGAGCAGTACTTC
TRBV6-2/TRBV6-3,TRBJ2-1,-,TRBD2,CASSYSVFSTSPAQFF,TGTGCCAGCAGTTACTCAGTCTTTTCGACTAGCCCGGCGCAGTTCTTC
TRBV7-9,TRBJ1-4,-,-,CASSFETGVNEKLFF,TGTGCCAGCAGCTTCGAGACGGGGGTTAATGAAAAACTGTTTTTT
TRBV5-6,TRBJ2-1,-,TRBD1,CASSPDRGASYNEQFF,TGTGCCAGCAGCCCGGACAGGGGGGCATCCTACAATGAGCAGTTCTTC
TRBV27,TRBJ2-7,-,-,CASGWVGGEQYF,TGTGCCAGCGGTTGGGTAGGGGGCGAGCAGTACTTC
TRBV6-5,TRBJ2-1,-,TRBD2,CASRLAGGFHEQFF,TGTGCCAGCAGGTTAGCGGGGGGGTTCCATGAGCAGTTCTTC
TRBV4-3,TRBJ1-1,-,-,CASSQVAAGLRTEAFF,TGCGCCAGCAGCCAAGTCGCGGCAGGGTTGAGAACTGAAGCTTTCTTT
TRBV9,TRBJ2-1,-,TRBD1,CASSVAGQGGQFF,TGTGCCAGCAGCGTGGCCGGACAGGGGGGGCAGTTCTTC
TRBV5-1,TRBJ1-2,-,-,CASSLIQGNLQRYTF,TGCGCCAGCAGCTTGATACAGGGTAATCTTCAACGCTACACCTTC
TRBV19,TRBJ1-2,-,TRBD1,CASSNRQGANYGYTF,TGTGCCAGTAGTAACCGACAGGGAGCTAACTATGGCTACACCTTC
TRBV25-1,TRBJ1-5,once,-,CASSESTFNQPQHF,TGTGCCAGCAGTGAATCCACATTCAATCAGCCCCAGCATTTT
TRBV29-1,TRBJ2-7,many,TRBD1,CSVITQGAGYEQYF,TGCAGCGTCATCACGCAGGGGGCCGGCTACGAGCAGTACTTC
TRBV5-1,TRBJ1-2,-,-,CASSLLSGDYGYTF,TGCGCCAGCAGCTTGTTGTCAGGGGACTATGGCTACACCTTC
TRBV6-2/TRBV6-3,TRBJ2-7,-,TRBD1,CASSYSTGVQYF,TGTGCCAGCAGTTACTCTACAGGGGTGCAGTACTTC
TRBV6-2/TRBV6-3,TRBJ1-6,-,-,CASSTGPDNSPLHF,TGTGCCAGCAGTACAGGGCCTGATAATTCACCCCTCCACTTT
TRBV6-5,TRBJ2-2,-,-,CASSYGQDYTGELFF,TGTGCCAGCAGTTACGGGCAGGATTACACCGGGGAGCTGTTTTTT
TRBV2,TRBJ1-6,-,TRBD1,CASSTWTGEHSPLHF,TGTGCCAGCAGTACATGGACAGGGGAACATTCACCCCTCCACTTT
TRBV30,TRBJ1-1,-,-,CAWTGVIMNTEAFF,TGTGCCTGGACAGGGGTTATTATGAACACTGAAGCTTTCTTT
TRBV29-1,TRBJ1-1,-,-,CSVRGGSNTEAFF,TGCAGCGTTCGCGGCGGTTCGAACACTGAAGCTTTCTTT
TRBV10-3,TRBJ2-3,-,-,CAISEPGITDTQYF,TGTGCCATCAGTGAACCGGGAATCACAGATACGCAGTATTTT
TRBV7-2,TRBJ2-2,once,-,CASSLKSGTGELFF,TGTGCCAGCAGCTTAAAATCAGGGACCGGGGAGCTGTTTTTT
TRBV4-1,TRBJ1-5,-,-,CASSQVENQPQHF,TGCGCCAGCAGCCAAGTAGAAAATCAGCCCCAGCATTTT
TRBV2,TRBJ1-3,-,TRBD1,CASSEERGQAHTIYF,TGTGCCAGCAGTGAAGAGAGGGGACAGGCGCACACCATATATTTT
TRBV7-9,TRBJ2-7,medium-sized,TRBD1,CASSLEGTGATYEQYF,TGTGCCAGCAGCTTAGAAGGCACAGGGGCGACCTACGAGCAGTACTTC
TRBV7-2,TRBJ2-4,-,-,CACADPGDKNIQYF,TGTGCCTGCGCCGACCCAGGGGACAAAAACATTCAGTACTTC
TRBV28,TRBJ2-7,-,TRBD1,CASRAGTGGSEQYF,TGTGCCAGCAGGGCCGGGACAGGGGGCTCCGAGCAGTACTTC
TRBV7-3,TRBJ1-5,-,-,CASSLSLNQPQHF,TGTGCCAGCAGCTTATCCCTGAATCAGCCCCAGCATTTT
TRBV7-3,TRBJ2-3,-,-,CASSPTGPTTDTQYF,TGTGCCAGCAGCCCGACAGGCCCAACCACAGATACGCAGTATTTT
TRBV7-9,TRBJ2-1,-,-,CASPSESSYNEQFF,TGTGCCAGCCCTAGCGAGAGCTCCTACAATGAGCAGTTCTTC